This TCR beta chain was observed in a study of blood T cell repertoires in COVID-19. Germline-derived CDR1 and CDR2 are MNHNY and SVGAGI (reference sequence). The CDR3 is 16 amino acids. Trimming stripped 5 bases from V and 0 bases from J, with 13 bases between. Measured with immunoSEQ multiplex PCR; TCRdb has only the in-frame clones, and not every one. The sample consists of some 260,000 clones, more than 85% of them appearing once. This receptor was identified in a man in his forties who had recovered from COVID-19. The chain combines TRBV6-6 with TRBJ2-2; D possibly corresponds to TRBD1 (6 bases). Material for sequencing was PBMCs or T cells enriched from blood (not recorded which). This CDR3 is CASSPTGPSNTGELFF. CDR3 bases: TGTGCCAGCAGTCCCACAGGGCCCTCGAACACCGGGGAGCTGTTTTTT.